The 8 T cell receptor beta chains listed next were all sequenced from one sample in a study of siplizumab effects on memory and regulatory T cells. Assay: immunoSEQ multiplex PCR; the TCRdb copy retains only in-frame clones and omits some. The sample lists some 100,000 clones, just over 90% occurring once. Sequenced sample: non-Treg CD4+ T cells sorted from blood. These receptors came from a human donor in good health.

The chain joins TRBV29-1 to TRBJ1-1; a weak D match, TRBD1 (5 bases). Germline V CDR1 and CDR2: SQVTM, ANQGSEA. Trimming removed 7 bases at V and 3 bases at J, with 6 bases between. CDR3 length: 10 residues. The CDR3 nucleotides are TGCAGCGGAGGGGACACTGAAGCTTTCTTT. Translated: CSGGDTEAFF.

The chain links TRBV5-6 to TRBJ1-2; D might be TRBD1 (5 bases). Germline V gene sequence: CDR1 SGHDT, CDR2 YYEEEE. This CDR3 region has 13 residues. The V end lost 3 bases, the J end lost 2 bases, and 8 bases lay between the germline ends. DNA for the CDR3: TGTGCCAGCAGCTCCCAGGGAAACTATGGCTACACCTTC. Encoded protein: CASSSQGNYGYTF.

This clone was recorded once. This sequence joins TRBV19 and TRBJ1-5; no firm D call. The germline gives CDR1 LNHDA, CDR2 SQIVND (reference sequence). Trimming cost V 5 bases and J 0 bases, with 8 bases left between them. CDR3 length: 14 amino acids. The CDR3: CASSGRNSNQPQHF. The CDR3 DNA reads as TGTGCCAGTAGTGGCCGTAATAGCAATCAGCCCCAGCATTTT.

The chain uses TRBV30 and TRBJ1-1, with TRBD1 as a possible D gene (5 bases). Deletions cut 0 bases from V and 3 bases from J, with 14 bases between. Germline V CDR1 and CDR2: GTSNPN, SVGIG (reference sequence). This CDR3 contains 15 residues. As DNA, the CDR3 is TGTGCCTGGAGTGTAACGGGGACCTCGGACACTGAAGCTTTCTTT. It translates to CAWSVTGTSDTEAFF.

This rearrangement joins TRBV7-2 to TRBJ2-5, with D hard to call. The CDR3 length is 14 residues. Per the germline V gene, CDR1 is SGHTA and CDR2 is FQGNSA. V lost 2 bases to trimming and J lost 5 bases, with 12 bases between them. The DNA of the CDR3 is TGTGCCAGCAGCTTACGGAGACCCCCTGAGACCCAGTACTTC. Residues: CASSLRRPPETQYF.

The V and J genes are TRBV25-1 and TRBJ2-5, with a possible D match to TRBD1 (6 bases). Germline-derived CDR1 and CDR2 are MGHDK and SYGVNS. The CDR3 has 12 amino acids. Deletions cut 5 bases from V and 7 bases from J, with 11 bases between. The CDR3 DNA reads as TGTGCCAGCAGTCGGACAGTCGGGACCCAGTACTTC. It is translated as CASSRTVGTQYF.

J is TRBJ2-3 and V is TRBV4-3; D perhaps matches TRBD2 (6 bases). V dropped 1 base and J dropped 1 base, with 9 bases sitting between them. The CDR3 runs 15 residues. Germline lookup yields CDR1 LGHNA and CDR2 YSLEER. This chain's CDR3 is CASSQGDSGTDTQYF. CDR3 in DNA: TGCGCCAGCAGCCAAGGGGACTCCGGCACAGATACGCAGTATTTT.

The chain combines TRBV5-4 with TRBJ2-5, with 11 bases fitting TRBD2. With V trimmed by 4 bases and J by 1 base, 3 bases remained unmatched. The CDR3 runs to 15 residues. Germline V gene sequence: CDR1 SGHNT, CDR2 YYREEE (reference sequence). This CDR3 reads CASSNSGGAQETQYF. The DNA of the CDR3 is TGTGCCAGCAGCAATAGCGGGGGGGCCCAAGAGACCCAGTACTTC.